The clone carrying this T cell receptor beta chain showed up just once. Its target is not known. The record originates from a study of T cell responses to AZD1222 COVID-19 vaccine. General study results and limits: The reported proportion of spike-specific TCRs targeting unmutated variant regions was nearly half. None of the repertoires were sampled until the peak T cell response had passed.

Trimming took 0 bases from V and 0 from J, leaving 6 bases between them. The CDR3 is made up of 15 amino acids. Germline CDR1 and CDR2: SGDLS and YYNGEE. TCRdb's table, derived via immunoSEQ multiplex PCR, lists solely in-frame clones and lacks some. This sample carries 180,000 or so clones, around 92% of them seen once, and the ten largest clones take about 1.5%. The specimen comprised peripheral blood, sampled 28 days after the second AZD1222 dose. The chain carries TRBV9 and TRBJ1-4, with unresolved D. This TCR derives from an adult who received the AZD1222 COVID-19 vaccine. The CDR3 region has the DNA TGTGCCAGCAGCGTAGGCGGGGCAACTAATGAAAAACTGTTTTTT. Translating gives CASSVGGATNEKLFF.